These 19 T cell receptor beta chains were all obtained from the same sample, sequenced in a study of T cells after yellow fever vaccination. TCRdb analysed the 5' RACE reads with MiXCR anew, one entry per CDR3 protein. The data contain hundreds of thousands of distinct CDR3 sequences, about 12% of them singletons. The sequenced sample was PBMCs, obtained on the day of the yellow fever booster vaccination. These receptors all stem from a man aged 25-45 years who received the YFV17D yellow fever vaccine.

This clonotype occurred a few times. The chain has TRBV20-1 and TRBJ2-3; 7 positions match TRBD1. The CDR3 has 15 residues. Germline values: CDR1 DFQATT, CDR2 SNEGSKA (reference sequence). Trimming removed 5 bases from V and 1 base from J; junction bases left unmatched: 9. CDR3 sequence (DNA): TGCAGTGCTTATTCACAGGGGTGGGGCACAGATACGCAGTATTTT. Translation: CSAYSQGWGTDTQYF.

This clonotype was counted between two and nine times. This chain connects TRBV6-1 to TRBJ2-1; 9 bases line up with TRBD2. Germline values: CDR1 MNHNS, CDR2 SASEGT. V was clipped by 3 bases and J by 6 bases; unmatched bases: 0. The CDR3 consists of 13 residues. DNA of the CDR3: TGTGCCAGCAGTGATAGCGGGAGCAATGAGCAGTTCTTC. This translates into CASSDSGSNEQFF.

The CDR3 DNA reads TGTGCCAGCAGTTCCGACAGGGGGCAGGGCGAGCAGTACTTC. Residues: CASSSDRGQGEQYF. The chain carries TRBV12-3 or TRBV12-4 and TRBJ2-7; the match to TRBD1 covers 10 bases. There are 14 residues in the CDR3. V trimming: 4 bases; J trimming: 6 bases; junction bases outside the gene matches: 6.

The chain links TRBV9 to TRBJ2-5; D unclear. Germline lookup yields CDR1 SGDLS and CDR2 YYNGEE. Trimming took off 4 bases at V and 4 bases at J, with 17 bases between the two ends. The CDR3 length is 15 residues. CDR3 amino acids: CASSSSPLMGETQYF. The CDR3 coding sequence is TGTGCCAGCAGCTCAAGTCCCCTGATGGGAGAGACCCAGTACTTC. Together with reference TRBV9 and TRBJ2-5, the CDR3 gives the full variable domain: DSGVTQTPKHLITATGQRVTLRCSPRSGDLSVYWYQQSLDQGLQFLIQYYNGEERAKGNILERFSAQQFPDLHSELNLSSLELGDSALYFCASSSSPLMGETQYFGPGTRLLVL.

CDR3 region: CSAPSHGLAGTGELFF. The CDR3 DNA follows: TGCAGTGCGCCCTCCCACGGACTAGCGGGAACCGGGGAGCTGTTTTTT. J is TRBJ2-2 and V is TRBV20-1; 12 positions match TRBD2. J lost 5 bases, V lost 6 bases, and 10 bases had no gene match. CDR1 is DFQATT, CDR2 SNEGSKA, per germline (reference sequence). The CDR3 consists of 16 residues.

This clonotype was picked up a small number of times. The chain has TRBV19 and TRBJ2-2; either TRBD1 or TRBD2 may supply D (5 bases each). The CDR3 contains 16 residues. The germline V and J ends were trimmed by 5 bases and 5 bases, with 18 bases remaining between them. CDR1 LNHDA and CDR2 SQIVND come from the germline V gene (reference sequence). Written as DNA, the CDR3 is TGTGCCAGTAGTTGGGGGAGCTGGAGAAATACCGGGGAGCTGTTTTTT. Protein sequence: CASSWGSWRNTGELFF.

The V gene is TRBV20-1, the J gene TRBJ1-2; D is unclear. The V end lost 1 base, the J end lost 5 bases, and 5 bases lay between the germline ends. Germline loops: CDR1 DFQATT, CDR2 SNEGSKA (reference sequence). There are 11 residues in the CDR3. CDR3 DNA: TGCAGTGCTAGAGGGGGATATGGCTACACCTTC. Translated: CSARGGYGYTF.

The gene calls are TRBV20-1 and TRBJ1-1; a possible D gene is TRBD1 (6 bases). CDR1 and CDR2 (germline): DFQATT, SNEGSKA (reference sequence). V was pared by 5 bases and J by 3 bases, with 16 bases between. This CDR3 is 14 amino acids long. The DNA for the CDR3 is TGCAGTGCTGGACGAGGGGGAAGCGACACTGAAGCTTTCTTT. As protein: CSAGRGGSDTEAFF.

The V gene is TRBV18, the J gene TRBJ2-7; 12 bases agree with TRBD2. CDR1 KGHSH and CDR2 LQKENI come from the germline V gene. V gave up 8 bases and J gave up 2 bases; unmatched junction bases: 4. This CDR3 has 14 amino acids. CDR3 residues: CASRLAGVAYEQYF. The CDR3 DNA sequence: TGTGCCAGCCGACTAGCGGGAGTCGCCTACGAGCAGTACTTC.

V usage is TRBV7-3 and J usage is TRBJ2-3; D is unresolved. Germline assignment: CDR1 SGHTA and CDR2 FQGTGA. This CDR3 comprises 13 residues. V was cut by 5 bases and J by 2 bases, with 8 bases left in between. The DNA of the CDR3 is TGTGCCAGCAGCATACAAATCACAGATACGCAGTATTTT. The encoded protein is CASSIQITDTQYF.

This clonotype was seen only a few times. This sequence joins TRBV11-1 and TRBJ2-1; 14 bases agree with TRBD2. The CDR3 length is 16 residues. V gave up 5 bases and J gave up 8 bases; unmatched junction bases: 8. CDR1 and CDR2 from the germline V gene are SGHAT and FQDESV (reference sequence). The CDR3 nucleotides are TGTGCCAGCAGCCACGGCGGGACTAGCGGGAGTGATGAGCAGTTCTTC. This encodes CASSHGGTSGSDEQFF.

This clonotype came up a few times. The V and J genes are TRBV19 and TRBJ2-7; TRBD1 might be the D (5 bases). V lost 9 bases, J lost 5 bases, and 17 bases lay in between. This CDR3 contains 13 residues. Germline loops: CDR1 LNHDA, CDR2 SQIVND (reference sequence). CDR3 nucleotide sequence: TGTGCCAGCACTCCAAGGGGCAGCGACGAGCAGTACTTC. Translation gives CASTPRGSDEQYF.

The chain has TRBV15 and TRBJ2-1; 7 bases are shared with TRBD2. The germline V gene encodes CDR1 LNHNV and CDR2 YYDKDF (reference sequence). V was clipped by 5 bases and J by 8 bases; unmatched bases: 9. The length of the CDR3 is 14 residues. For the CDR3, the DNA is TGTGCCACCAGCCCCAGGCGGGAGCCGTATGAGCAGTTCTTC. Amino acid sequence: CATSPRREPYEQFF.

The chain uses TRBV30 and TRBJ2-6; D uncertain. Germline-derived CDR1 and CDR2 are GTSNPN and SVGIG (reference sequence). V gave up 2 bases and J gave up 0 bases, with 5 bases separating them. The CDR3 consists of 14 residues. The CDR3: CAWSPGSGANVLTF. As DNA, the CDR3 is TGTGCCTGGAGTCCAGGCTCTGGGGCCAACGTCCTGACTTTC.

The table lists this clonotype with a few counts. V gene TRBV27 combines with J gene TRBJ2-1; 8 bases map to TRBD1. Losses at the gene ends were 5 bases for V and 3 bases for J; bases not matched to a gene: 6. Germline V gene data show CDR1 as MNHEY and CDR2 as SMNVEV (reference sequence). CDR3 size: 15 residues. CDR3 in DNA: TGTGCCAGCAGTACGACAGGGGAAGTCTACAATGAGCAGTTCTTC. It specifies CASSTTGEVYNEQFF.

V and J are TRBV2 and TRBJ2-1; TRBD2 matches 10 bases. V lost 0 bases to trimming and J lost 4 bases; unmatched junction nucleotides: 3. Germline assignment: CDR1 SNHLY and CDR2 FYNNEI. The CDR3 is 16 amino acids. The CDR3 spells CASSEARTSGYNEQFF. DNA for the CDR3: TGTGCCAGCAGTGAAGCGAGGACTAGCGGTTACAATGAGCAGTTCTTC.

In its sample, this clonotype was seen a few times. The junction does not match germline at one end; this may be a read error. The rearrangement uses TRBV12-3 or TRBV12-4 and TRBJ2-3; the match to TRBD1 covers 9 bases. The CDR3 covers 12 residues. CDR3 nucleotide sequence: TGTGCCAGCAGTTTAACCGGGACAGGGTACGATTTT. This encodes CASSLTGTGYDF.

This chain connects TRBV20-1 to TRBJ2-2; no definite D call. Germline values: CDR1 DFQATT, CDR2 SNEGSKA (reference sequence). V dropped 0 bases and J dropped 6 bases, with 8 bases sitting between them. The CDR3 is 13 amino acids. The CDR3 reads CSARDPRAGELFF. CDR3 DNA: TGCAGTGCTAGAGATCCCCGGGCCGGGGAGCTGTTTTTT.

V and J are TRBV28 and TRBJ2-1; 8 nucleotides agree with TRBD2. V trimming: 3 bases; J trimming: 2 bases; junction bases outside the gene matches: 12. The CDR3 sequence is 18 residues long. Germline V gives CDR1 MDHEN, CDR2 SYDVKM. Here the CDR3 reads CASSFIRAGVGPYNEQFF. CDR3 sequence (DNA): TGTGCCAGCAGTTTTATCAGAGCGGGAGTTGGTCCCTACAATGAGCAGTTCTTC.